Following are 22 T cell receptor beta chains from one sample sequenced in a study of blood T cells in healthy people across ages. A J-beta primer mix and a sample-barcoded 5' primer were used in a second PCR of about 7 to 11 cycles. TCRdb re-called the 5' RACE reads with MiXCR, one entry per CDR3 protein. This table has 1.4 million to 1.5 million distinct CDR3 sequences, around two fifths appearing once. Sample: blood. These receptors all come from a woman between 18 and 29 years old in good health.

The chain combines TRBV28 with TRBJ2-5; the match to TRBD1 covers 8 bases. The J call may be incorrect, as the DNA end agrees better with TRBJ2-7. This CDR3 spans 15 amino acids. CDR1 and CDR2 from the germline V gene are MDHEN and SYDVKM. CDR3 amino acids: CASSLAGTGYHEQYF. The CDR3 nucleotides read TGTGCCAGCAGTCTTGCCGGGACAGGTTACCACGAGCAGTACTTC.

The chain recombines TRBV20-1 with TRBJ2-1; 11 bases are a match to TRBD2. This CDR3 comprises 19 residues. The ends lost 0 bases at V and 1 base at J; junction bases unmatched: 11. CDR1 and CDR2 (germline): DFQATT, SNEGSKA (reference sequence). CDR3 sequence: CSARDESSGGRASYNEQFF. In nucleotides, the CDR3 is TGCAGTGCTAGAGATGAATCTAGCGGGGGGCGTGCGTCCTACAATGAGCAGTTCTTC.

The chain combines TRBV11-2 with TRBJ2-1, with a weak D call TRBD2 (5 bases). This CDR3 region has 15 residues. Trimming took off 5 bases at V and 0 bases at J, with 11 bases between the two ends. Germline loops: CDR1 SGHAT, CDR2 FQNNGV. CDR3 sequence: CASSQRFSSYNEQFF. The CDR3 bases are TGTGCCAGCAGCCAGCGGTTTAGCTCCTACAATGAGCAGTTCTTC.

For this clonotype: This sequence may be a read error, since a much larger clone differs from it by one base. The chain employs TRBV6-6 and TRBJ2-5; maybe TRBD2 (6 bases). Per germline, CDR1 MNHNY and CDR2 SVGAGI (reference sequence). The CDR3 totals 17 residues. Trimming pared 4 bases from V and 2 bases from J, leaving 20 bases between. The CDR3 region is CASSCSGGSGGQETQYF. In nucleotides, the CDR3 is TGTGCCAGCAGTTGCTCCGGTGGTAGCGGTGGTCAAGAGACCCAGTACTTC.

This clonotype was detected a few times. The chain is built from TRBV5-1 and TRBJ2-5, with 8 bases fitting TRBD2. CDR1 and CDR2 (germline): SGHRS, YFSETQ. The CDR3 has 15 amino acids. V lost 3 bases, J lost 0 bases, and 4 bases stayed unmatched. CDR3 in amino acids: CASSSGGTDQETQYF. The CDR3 nucleotides are TGCGCCAGCAGCTCGGGGGGGACGGACCAAGAGACCCAGTACTTC.

This sequence joins TRBV12-3 or TRBV12-4 and TRBJ2-7; 11 nucleotides agree with TRBD2. The CDR3 is 14 residues long. J was trimmed by 6 bases and V by 6 bases; bases with no gene match: 7. The CDR3 loop is CASSLAGGALEQYF. Here the CDR3 DNA reads TGTGCCAGCAGCCTAGCGGGAGGTGCGCTCGAGCAGTACTTC.

The chain is built from TRBV6-5 and TRBJ1-5; TRBD1 aligns across 7 bases. The CDR3 consists of 15 residues. Germline values: CDR1 MNHEY, CDR2 SVGAGI. V was clipped by 7 bases and J by 0 bases; unmatched bases: 6. Here the CDR3 reads CASTQGGNSNQPQHF. The CDR3 DNA follows: TGTGCCAGCACCCAGGGGGGGAATAGCAATCAGCCCCAGCATTTT.

Turning to this clonotype: A read error may be the cause here, since a much bigger clone is one base away. The CDR3 nucleotides read TGTGCCAGCAGTTACTCGGAATACAGTGAGCAGTTCTTC. This translates into CASSYSEYSEQFF. The V call is TRBV6-5, the J call TRBJ2-1; no firm D call. The CDR3 length is 13 residues. The germline gives CDR1 MNHEY, CDR2 SVGAGI.

The chain carries TRBV4-1 and TRBJ2-5; TRBD1 matches 8 bases. V gave up 4 bases and J gave up 5 bases; unmatched junction bases: 9. The germline CDR1 and CDR2 sequences are MGHRA and YSYEKL. The length of the CDR3 is 15 residues. CDR3 sequence reads: CASSRLQGALETQYF. CDR3 DNA sequence: TGCGCCAGCAGCCGCCTCCAGGGGGCCCTTGAGACCCAGTACTTC.

This rearrangement joins TRBV20-1 to TRBJ2-1; D gene unclear. V was pared by 5 bases and J by 10 bases, with 12 bases between. Germline CDR1 is DFQATT and CDR2 is SNEGSKA (reference sequence). The CDR3 is 11 amino acids. CDR3 nucleotides: TGCAGTGCTGTAGCAGCACAAGAGCAGTTCTTC. Translating gives CSAVAAQEQFF.

This clonotype appeared a single time. The rearrangement uses TRBV6-4 and TRBJ2-1, with D perhaps TRBD2 (5 bases). The germline gives CDR1 MRHNA, CDR2 SNTAGT. This CDR3 spans 16 amino acids. Trimming removed 4 bases at V and 6 bases at J, with 19 bases between. Here the CDR3 reads CASSATPGSGSNEQFF. The CDR3 nucleotides are TGTGCCAGCAGTGCGACTCCCGGATCGGGGTCCAATGAGCAGTTCTTC.

The V and J genes are TRBV3-1 and TRBJ2-2, with TRBD1 identical over 9 bases. Germline CDR1 and CDR2: LGHDT and YNNKEL (reference sequence). Unmatched junction bases numbered 6, after V lost 0 bases and J lost 7 bases. CDR3 length equals 16 residues. CDR3 protein: CASSQENRGLGGELFF. The CDR3 DNA is TGTGCCAGCAGCCAAGAAAACAGGGGGCTCGGCGGGGAGCTGTTTTTT.

The V call is TRBV5-1, the J call TRBJ1-5, with D possibly TRBD1 on 6 matching bases. V shed 3 bases and J shed 4 bases, with 14 bases lying between them. The germline gives CDR1 SGHRS, CDR2 YFSETQ. There are 15 residues in the CDR3. CDR3 loop: CASSSQGGQNQPQHF. Here the CDR3 DNA reads TGCGCCAGCAGCTCCCAAGGGGGACAAAATCAGCCCCAGCATTTT. Looking up the rest from reference TRBV5-1 and TRBJ1-5 gives the full variable domain: KAGVTQTPRYLIKTRGQQVTLSCSPISGHRSVSWYQQTPGQGLQFLFEYFSETQRNKGNFPGRFSGRQFSNSRSEMNVSTLELGDSALYLCASSSQGGQNQPQHFGDGTRLSIL.

The chain uses TRBV6-5 and TRBJ1-2, with D possibly being TRBD1 (6 bases). CDR3 size: 16 residues. V lost 0 bases and J lost 4, with 15 bases in between. Germline CDR1 reads MNHEY; CDR2 reads SVGAGI. The CDR3 coding sequence is TGTGCCAGCAGTTACTCGAGCGTCAGGGGTGTCTATGGCTACACCTTC. Translated: CASSYSSVRGVYGYTF.

This chain joins TRBV6-5 and TRBJ2-5; 12 bases match TRBD2. Matching the DNA end better, TRBJ2-7 makes the J call doubtful. The CDR3 has 21 residues. Germline V lookup: CDR1 MNHEY, CDR2 SVGAGI. The CDR3 protein is CASSYSSSTSGRIQSSYEQYF. CDR3 DNA sequence: TGTGCCAGCAGTTACTCCTCCTCGACTAGCGGGAGAATTCAAAGCTCCTACGAGCAGTACTTC.

V gene TRBV7-2 combines with J gene TRBJ2-5, with D tentatively TRBD1 or TRBD2 (6 bases each). The assigned J gene may be wrong: the sequence end matches TRBJ2-1 better. The CDR3 has 14 amino acids. CDR1 and CDR2 (germline): SGHTA, FQGNSA. The CDR3 reads CASSFDGGQETQFF. CDR3 bases: TGTGCCAGCAGCTTTGACGGGGGACAAGAGACCCAGTTCTTC.

The rearrangement joins TRBV5-6 to TRBJ1-1; perhaps TRBD1 as D (5 bases). The ends were cut back, 6 bases at V and 4 bases at J, with 13 bases in the middle. This CDR3 spans 13 amino acids. The germline gives CDR1 SGHDT, CDR2 YYEEEE. The CDR3 here is CASTVTRGTEAFF. DNA of the CDR3: TGTGCCAGCACTGTGACGAGGGGCACTGAAGCTTTCTTT.

This rearrangement joins TRBV10-3 to TRBJ1-5; 7 bases align to TRBD1. The CDR3 contains 14 residues. V lost 10 bases and J lost 2; bases outside the gene matches: 8. CDR1 ENHRY and CDR2 SYGVKD come from the germline V gene. The CDR3 sequence: CATYDRVGNQPQHF. The CDR3 region has the DNA TGTGCCACTTACGACAGGGTGGGCAATCAGCCCCAGCATTTT.

The rearrangement uses TRBV9 and TRBJ2-7; D not resolved. V was cut by 9 bases and J by 2 bases, with 21 bases left in between. The V gene's germline CDR1 is SGDLS and CDR2 YYNGEE. CDR3 length equals 15 residues. The CDR3 sequence: CAIPPVNCGPYEQYF. CDR3 sequence (DNA): TGTGCCATCCCGCCGGTCAACTGTGGGCCCTACGAGCAGTACTTC.

This rearrangement joins TRBV12-3 or TRBV12-4 to TRBJ2-7; 9 bases align to TRBD1. This CDR3 has 15 amino acids. V was clipped by 6 bases and J by 3 bases; unmatched bases: 9. Written as DNA, the CDR3 is TGTGCCAGCAGGAAGAAAACAGGGGGCTACTACGAGCAGTACTTC. Amino acid sequence: CASRKKTGGYYEQYF.

The chain employs TRBV7-2 and TRBJ2-3, with D unclear. This CDR3 spans 12 amino acids. Germline V CDR1 and CDR2: SGHTA, FQGNSA. V lost 5 bases to trimming and J lost 9 bases, with 12 bases between them. The CDR3 here is CASSLPSSTQYF. CDR3 sequence (DNA): TGTGCCAGCAGCCTCCCCTCGTCCACGCAGTATTTT.

This clonotype was found once. V and J are TRBV20-1 and TRBJ2-1, with D perhaps assigned TRBD1 or TRBD2 (5 bases each). Germline V gene lookup returns CDR1 DFQATT and CDR2 SNEGSKA (reference sequence). The V and J ends lost 3 bases and 9 bases respectively, with 21 bases between them. The CDR3 runs 15 residues. In DNA form, the CDR3 reads TGCAGTGCTAGGAGGGGTCTAGCCAGATTGGGTGAGCAGTTCTTC. Encoded protein: CSARRGLARLGEQFF.